Reported below is one TCR beta chain. Its antigen is not known. Clones were sequenced by immunoSEQ multiplex PCR, and TCRdb holds only the in-frame ones, with some missing. This repertoire shows about 30,000 clones, approximately 89% found once; its top ten account for about 48%. This CDR3 has 13 amino acids. V dropped 4 bases and J dropped 7; count of bases not matched to a gene: 7. Germline V gives CDR1 ENHRY, CDR2 SYGVKD. This sample stems from a study of T cell responses to AZD1222 COVID-19 vaccine. Study-level results: Spike-specific TCR breadth and depth went up after people got two AZD1222 doses. Most donors were white British and more were female, and clonal diversity was possibly underestimated. There were vaccine-associated CD4 TCRs across spike, dominant at 160-218 and 743-854.

The chain joins TRBV10-3 to TRBJ2-7; 7 positions match TRBD2. Specimen: peripheral blood, collected on day 0 of AZD1222 vaccination. This sequence was found in an adult in good health. Here the CDR3 reads CAISGGGRGEQYF. DNA of the CDR3: TGTGCCATCAGTGGGGGAGGGCGAGGTGAGCAGTACTTC.